Each of the 15 T cell receptor beta chains below was sequenced from the same sample in a study of cytomegalovirus exposure and HLA in healthy donors. The study ran its PCR with 60 Vbeta and 13 Jbeta primers. Profiled with immunoSEQ multiplex PCR; TCRdb holds only in-frame clones, not every one. Of 150,000 or so clones listed, about 70% are singletons. Sample: PBMCs. The receptors come from a male donor in good health and CMV-seronegative.

V usage is TRBV15 and J usage is TRBJ2-7; a possible D gene is TRBD1 (5 bases). Germline lookup yields CDR1 LNHNV and CDR2 YYDKDF (reference sequence). Trimming took 4 bases from V and 3 from J, leaving 16 bases between them. This CDR3 has 15 amino acids. The CDR3 region is CATSKRTDRNYEQYF. As DNA, the CDR3 is TGTGCCACCAGCAAACGAACCGACAGAAACTACGAGCAGTACTTC.

CDR3: CAISKPLLSGGAGGTDTQYF. The CDR3 nucleotides read TGTGCCATCTCCAAGCCTCTCCTAAGCGGGGGGGCCGGTGGCACAGATACGCAGTATTTT. This chain joins TRBV10-3 and TRBJ2-3, with 10 bases identical to TRBD2. The V and J ends lost 8 bases and 1 base, in that order; junction bases with no gene match: 21. There are 20 residues in the CDR3. Germline loops: CDR1 ENHRY, CDR2 SYGVKD.

As DNA, the CDR3 is TGTGCCAGCAGTGACCAGCGGGAGGGCCGAAACACCGGGGAGCTGTTTTTT. Translation: CASSDQREGRNTGELFF. V and J are TRBV2 and TRBJ2-2, with TRBD2 identical over 10 bases. CDR3 length equals 17 residues. The V and J ends lost 3 bases and 2 bases, in that order; junction bases with no gene match: 6. Germline-derived CDR1 and CDR2 are SNHLY and FYNNEI.

This sequence joins TRBV4-2 and TRBJ2-6; 7 bases map to TRBD2. The V gene end was trimmed by 7 bases and the J gene end by 2 bases; junction bases not matched to a gene: 8. Germline CDR1 and CDR2: LGHNA and YNFKEQ. The CDR3 runs to 16 residues. The CDR3 loop is CASISGRGAGANVLTF. The CDR3 coding sequence is TGTGCCAGCATTTCAGGGAGGGGCGCTGGGGCCAACGTCCTGACTTTC.

The genes are TRBV7-2 and TRBJ1-2; a weak D match, TRBD1 (5 bases). Trimming stripped 4 bases from V and 8 bases from J, with 20 bases between. The CDR3 totals 15 residues. CDR1 is SGHTA and CDR2 is FQGNSA in the germline V gene. The CDR3 bases are TGTGCCAGCAGCTATCGCCGGGGGGTTCCCGCAGGCTACACCTTC. This translates into CASSYRRGVPAGYTF.

This rearrangement joins TRBV28 to TRBJ1-4; maybe TRBD1 (5 bases). Germline V gene sequence: CDR1 MDHEN, CDR2 SYDVKM. CDR3 size: 15 residues. V was cut by 5 bases and J by 2 bases, with 12 bases left in between. Here the CDR3 reads CASSPGGDTNEKLFF. CDR3 bases: TGTGCCAGCAGTCCCGGGGGGGACACTAATGAAAAACTGTTTTTT.

The chain employs TRBV4-3 and TRBJ2-1, with a possible D match to TRBD2 (7 bases). Trimming left V 2 bases short and J 6 bases short, with 14 bases between. Looked up from germline, CDR1 is LGHNA and CDR2 is YSLEER. The CDR3 is made up of 15 amino acids. CDR3 nucleotides: TGCGCCAGCAGCCAACAGGGGACTAACATCAATGAGCAGTTCTTC. Encoded protein: CASSQQGTNINEQFF.

The V gene is TRBV28, the J gene TRBJ2-3; maybe TRBD2 (5 bases). The CDR3 is made up of 18 amino acids. CDR1 is MDHEN and CDR2 is SYDVKM in the germline V gene. Trimming stripped 4 bases from V and 0 bases from J, with 20 bases between. CDR3: CASSSRLKPSTSTDTQYF. Here the CDR3 DNA reads TGTGCCAGCAGTTCTCGACTAAAACCAAGTACTAGCACAGATACGCAGTATTTT.

This clone was observed a handful of times. The rearrangement uses TRBV5-4 and TRBJ1-3; maybe TRBD1 (5 bases). This CDR3 has 15 amino acids. Trimming removed 2 bases from V and 2 bases from J, with 11 bases in between. Germline-derived CDR1 and CDR2 are SGHNT and YYREEE (reference sequence). CDR3 DNA sequence: TGTGCCAGCAGCTTCGGGGGGAACGCTGGAAACACCATATATTTT. It encodes CASSFGGNAGNTIYF. The full variable domain, its missing parts supplied by reference TRBV5-4 and TRBJ1-3, is ETGVTQSPTHLIKTRGQQVTLRCSSQSGHNTVSWYQQALGQGPQFIFQYYREEENGRGNFPPRFSGLQFPNYSSELNVNALELDDSALYLCASSFGGNAGNTIYFGEGSWLTVV.

Here the CDR3 DNA reads TGCGCCAGCAGGCGAGGGGGCGCAGCTTTCTTT. This gives the protein CASRRGGAAFF. The J gene is TRBJ1-1, the V gene TRBV5-1, with 7 bases fitting TRBD1. CDR3 length: 11 residues. CDR1 and CDR2 (germline): SGHRS, YFSETQ. The V and J ends lost 5 bases and 10 bases, in that order; junction bases with no gene match: 5.

This clone was counted a few times. The chain is built from TRBV12-5 and TRBJ1-1; D ambiguous. With 3 bases removed from V and 4 bases from J, the gap between germline ends came to 18 bases. Germline lookup yields CDR1 LGHNT and CDR2 FRNRAP. The CDR3 has 16 residues. CDR3 sequence (DNA): TGTGCTAGTGGTTTCGTCAGCGGGGAGGGCCTCACTGAAGCTTTCTTT. Its translation: CASGFVSGEGLTEAFF.

The CDR3 DNA reads TGTGCCACCAGCAGAGATCATGTCGGGGAGACCCAGTACTTC. It specifies CATSRDHVGETQYF. The chain recombines TRBV15 with TRBJ2-5, with D unresolved. The CDR3 totals 14 residues. The ends were cut back, 0 bases at V and 5 bases at J, with 10 bases in the middle. The germline V gene encodes CDR1 LNHNV and CDR2 YYDKDF (reference sequence).

This sequence joins TRBV5-4 and TRBJ1-4, with D perhaps TRBD1 (5 bases). Trimming took 0 bases from V and 3 from J, leaving 9 bases between them. The CDR3 extends over 15 amino acids. Germline-derived CDR1 and CDR2 are SGHNT and YYREEE (reference sequence). DNA of the CDR3: TGTGCCAGCAGCTTGGGCAGGGACTCTAATGAAAAACTGTTTTTT. This sequence encodes CASSLGRDSNEKLFF.

The rearrangement links TRBV27 to TRBJ2-2; tentative D call: TRBD1 (6 bases). The V end was cut by 2 bases, the J end by 3 bases, with 7 bases between. This CDR3 region has 14 residues. The germline CDR1 and CDR2 sequences are MNHEY and SMNVEV (reference sequence). CDR3 DNA sequence: TGTGCCAGCAGTTTAGGACAGTACACCGGGGAGCTGTTTTTT. Translated: CASSLGQYTGELFF.

This chain links TRBV5-1 with TRBJ2-2; D might be TRBD2 (6 bases). V dropped 3 bases and J dropped 3 bases, with 15 bases sitting between them. The V gene's germline CDR1 is SGHRS and CDR2 YFSETQ. The CDR3 consists of 16 residues. The CDR3 reads CASSWGLGGYTGELFF. In DNA, the CDR3 is TGCGCCAGCAGCTGGGGACTGGGAGGATACACCGGGGAGCTGTTTTTT.